The 28 T cell receptor beta chains given below trace back to one sample, sequenced in a study of cytomegalovirus exposure and HLA in healthy donors. In the PCR, 60 Vbeta and 13 Jbeta primers were used. The table came from immunoSEQ multiplex PCR; TCRdb's copy has only in-frame clones and leaves some out. The repertoire has roughly 110,000 clones, around 77% of them found once; the top ten carry 2% to 3%. The sequencing input was PBMCs. All receptors come from a man younger than 35 in good health and CMV-seronegative.

This sequence joins TRBV11-2 and TRBJ2-7; D is uncertain. This CDR3 has 13 residues. Per the germline V gene, CDR1 is SGHAT and CDR2 is FQNNGV. Trimming removed 0 bases at V and 4 bases at J, with 7 bases between. The CDR3 sequence: CASSLEFGYEQYF. CDR3 bases: TGTGCCAGCAGCTTAGAATTCGGGTACGAGCAGTACTTC. Filled out from reference TRBV11-2 and TRBJ2-7, the complete variable domain reads EAGVAQSPRYKIIEKRQSVAFWCNPISGHATLYWYQQILGQGPKLLIQFQNNGVVDDSQLPKDRFSAERLKGVDSTLKIQPAKLEDSAVYLCASSLEFGYEQYFGPGTRLTVT.

The chain links TRBV5-6 to TRBJ2-5; D is unclear. Germline V gives CDR1 SGHDT, CDR2 YYEEEE. The CDR3 sequence is 13 residues long. V was trimmed by 2 bases and J by 4 bases, leaving 9 bases between them. The chain's CDR3 is CASSFGLVETQYF. The CDR3 coding sequence is TGTGCCAGCAGCTTCGGTCTGGTAGAGACCCAGTACTTC. Drawing the rest from reference TRBV5-6 and TRBJ2-5, the complete variable domain is DAGVTQSPTHLIKTRGQQVTLRCSPKSGHDTVSWYQQALGQGPQFIFQYYEEEERQRGNFPDRFSGHQFPNYSSELNVNALLLGDSALYLCASSFGLVETQYFGPGTRLLVL.

In DNA form, the CDR3 reads TGTGCCAGCAGTTCCGACAGTTTAGGATTGACGCAGCAGTACTTC. Protein: CASSSDSLGLTQQYF. This sequence joins TRBV28 and TRBJ2-7, with a possible D match to TRBD1 (5 bases). The ends were cut back, 4 bases at V and 8 bases at J, with 21 bases in the middle. CDR3 length equals 15 residues. Germline assignment: CDR1 MDHEN and CDR2 SYDVKM.

This clone was observed a handful of times. V usage is TRBV4-3 and J usage is TRBJ2-1, with a weak D call TRBD1 (6 bases). CDR1 is LGHNA and CDR2 is YSLEER in the germline V gene. The ends were cut back, 4 bases at V and 2 bases at J, with 9 bases in the middle. The CDR3 sequence is 14 residues long. Here the CDR3 DNA reads TGCGCCAGCAGCCGGCAGGGGACCTACAATGAGCAGTTCTTC. It translates to CASSRQGTYNEQFF.

The V gene is TRBV13, the J gene TRBJ2-5; 8 bases are a match to TRBD1. The CDR3 runs to 17 residues. Germline-derived CDR1 and CDR2 are PRHDT and FYEKMQ (reference sequence). Trimming at V came to 0 bases and at J to 2 bases, leaving 8 bases not matched to a gene. The CDR3 sequence: CASSLGSETGGQETQYF. CDR3 in DNA: TGTGCCAGCAGCTTAGGCTCCGAAACAGGGGGGCAAGAGACCCAGTACTTC.

J is TRBJ1-3 and V is TRBV7-9, with a weak D call TRBD1 (6 bases). The CDR3 is made up of 18 amino acids. Germline V gives CDR1 SEHNR, CDR2 FQNEAQ (reference sequence). The V end was cut by 7 bases, the J end by 0 bases, with 22 bases between. The CDR3 coding sequence is TGTGCCAGCAAACTGACAGGTTTAAGGGACGTCTCTGGAAACACCATATATTTT. Translated: CASKLTGLRDVSGNTIYF.

The J gene is TRBJ1-3, the V gene TRBV6-5; D might be TRBD1 (5 bases). V dropped 10 bases and J dropped 1 base, with 11 bases sitting between them. There are 13 residues in the CDR3. CDR1 and CDR2 (germline): MNHEY, SVGAGI. As DNA, the CDR3 is TGTGCCACCAAGGGGATTTCTGGAAACACCATATATTTT. As protein: CATKGISGNTIYF.

The chain recombines TRBV10-3 with TRBJ2-2; D perhaps matches TRBD1 (5 bases). Trimming shortened V by 4 bases and J by 6 bases, and 9 bases separated the two germline ends. The CDR3 loop spans 13 amino acids. The V gene's germline CDR1 is ENHRY and CDR2 SYGVKD. This chain's CDR3 is CAISGTLAGELFF. CDR3 nucleotides: TGTGCCATCAGTGGGACATTGGCCGGGGAGCTGTTTTTT.

The chain links TRBV10-2 to TRBJ1-4, with a tentative D call TRBD1 (5 bases). V was trimmed by 0 bases and J by 10 bases, leaving 12 bases between them. This CDR3 has 14 residues. Germline assignment: CDR1 WSHSY and CDR2 SAAADI. The CDR3 region has the DNA TGCGCCAGCAGTGAGTCTGGGCGGGGGGGAAAACTGTTTTTT. Protein sequence: CASSESGRGGKLFF.

The rearrangement joins TRBV25-1 to TRBJ2-2, with D possibly matching TRBD1 (5 bases). The V and J ends lost 6 bases and 7 bases respectively, with 9 bases between them. The CDR3 is 12 residues long. Looked up from germline, CDR1 is MGHDK and CDR2 is SYGVNS. The CDR3 coding sequence is TGTGCCAGCAGGAAGGGGTTCGGGGAGCTGTTTTTT. It encodes CASRKGFGELFF. The whole variable domain, remainder taken from reference TRBV25-1 and TRBJ2-2, is EADIYQTPRYLVIGTGKKITLECSQTMGHDKMYWYQQDPGMELHLIHYSYGVNSTEKGDLSSESTVSRIRTEHFPLTLESARPSHTSQYLCASRKGFGELFFGEGSRLTVL.

This clone has only one observation. The V gene is TRBV7-6, the J gene TRBJ1-1; the D gene is possibly TRBD1 (6 bases). V lost 0 bases, J lost 9 bases, and 11 bases lay in between. This CDR3 has 13 residues. Germline assignment: CDR1 SGHVS and CDR2 FNYEAQ. The CDR3 DNA follows: TGTGCCAGCAGCTTAGCGCGACAGGCTAAAGCTTTCTTT. This translates into CASSLARQAKAFF.

The genes are TRBV28 and TRBJ2-7, with 7 bases lining up with TRBD1. The CDR3 has 17 amino acids. Unmatched junction bases numbered 14, after V lost 6 bases and J lost 0 bases. The germline gives CDR1 MDHEN, CDR2 SYDVKM. The CDR3 DNA reads as TGTGCCAGCAGCCTTACCTTGGACAGGACTCTCTCCTACGAGCAGTACTTC. This gives the protein CASSLTLDRTLSYEQYF.

The rearrangement links TRBV28 to TRBJ1-2; 7 positions match TRBD1. Germline CDR1 is MDHEN and CDR2 is SYDVKM. The V and J ends lost 8 bases and 4 bases, in that order; junction bases with no gene match: 7. There are 13 residues in the CDR3. CDR3 DNA sequence: TGTGCCAGCGAGGGACAGTCCTTCTATGGCTACACCTTC. Translated: CASEGQSFYGYTF.

V and J are TRBV5-1 and TRBJ2-5, with D possibly TRBD2 on 6 matching bases. Germline CDR1 and CDR2: SGHRS and YFSETQ. The CDR3 is 14 residues long. V was shortened by 1 base and J by 4 bases, with 11 bases between the two germline ends. This CDR3 is CASSLTGGVETQYF. The CDR3 nucleotides are TGCGCCAGCAGCTTGACCGGAGGGGTAGAGACCCAGTACTTC.

The V call is TRBV7-2, the J call TRBJ2-5, with 8 bases aligning to TRBD2. V dropped 5 bases and J dropped 5; count of bases not matched to a gene: 13. The CDR3 consists of 16 residues. The germline gives CDR1 SGHTA, CDR2 FQGNSA. This chain's CDR3 is CASSAVGSGGAETQYF. Here the CDR3 DNA reads TGTGCCAGCAGCGCCGTCGGATCCGGGGGGGCGGAGACCCAGTACTTC.

The rearrangement links TRBV4-3 to TRBJ2-5, with TRBD2 matching over 8 bases. The CDR3 length is 16 residues. The V and J ends lost 4 bases and 4 bases, in that order; junction bases with no gene match: 11. Germline V gene lookup returns CDR1 LGHNA and CDR2 YSLEER. CDR3 in amino acids: CASSLSLGGGAETQYF. CDR3 sequence (DNA): TGCGCCAGCAGCCTCTCACTCGGGGGGGGCGCAGAGACCCAGTACTTC.

This clone was detected many times. The chain links TRBV9 to TRBJ1-1; a weak D match, TRBD1 (5 bases). CDR3 size: 16 residues. Germline V gene sequence: CDR1 SGDLS, CDR2 YYNGEE. Trimming took 0 bases from V and 3 from J, leaving 15 bases between them. The CDR3, as DNA: TGTGCCAGCAGCGTAGGGATCACTGCGGGGGACACTGAAGCTTTCTTT. As protein: CASSVGITAGDTEAFF.

V and J are TRBV6-5 and TRBJ1-6, with 8 bases aligning to TRBD1. The CDR3 totals 13 residues. Trimming removed 9 bases from V and 5 bases from J; junction bases left unmatched: 3. The germline gives CDR1 MNHEY, CDR2 SVGAGI. CDR3 DNA: TGTGCCAGTAGGACAGGGAATAATTCACCCCTCCACTTT. Protein sequence: CASRTGNNSPLHF.

The rearrangement joins TRBV6-4 to TRBJ1-6; D is possibly TRBD1 (6 bases). The CDR3 extends over 14 amino acids. Germline CDR1 reads MRHNA; CDR2 reads SNTAGT. V was trimmed by 4 bases and J by 8 bases, leaving 12 bases between them. Written as DNA, the CDR3 is TGTGCCAGCAGTGCGGGGGGCGAGTATTCACCCCTCCACTTT. It translates to CASSAGGEYSPLHF.

The chain couples TRBV4-3 to TRBJ2-2; the D gene is possibly TRBD1 (5 bases). The CDR3 has 18 residues. The germline gives CDR1 LGHNA, CDR2 YSLEER. Trimming pared 3 bases from V and 7 bases from J, leaving 24 bases between. CDR3 nucleotide sequence: TGCGCCAGCAGCCAGGTCAATGGGGCCGCAACTGATTTCGGGGAGCTGTTTTTT. Translation: CASSQVNGAATDFGELFF.

The chain carries TRBV7-6 and TRBJ1-1; no reliable D call. With 1 base removed from V and 6 bases from J, the gap between germline ends came to 15 bases. Germline V gene sequence: CDR1 SGHVS, CDR2 FNYEAQ. This CDR3 is 15 amino acids long. The CDR3 region is CASSLGPENSAEAFF. DNA for the CDR3: TGTGCCAGCAGCTTAGGGCCCGAAAATAGCGCTGAAGCTTTCTTT.

The sample holds a few counts of this clone. The gene calls are TRBV7-9 and TRBJ1-1, with D tentatively TRBD1 (6 bases). This CDR3 comprises 12 residues. Trimming shortened V by 9 bases and J by 4 bases, and 12 bases separated the two germline ends. CDR1 is SEHNR, CDR2 FQNEAQ, per germline (reference sequence). The CDR3 DNA reads as TGTGCCAGTGCGAGGGGGGGCACTGAAGCTTTCTTT. As protein: CASARGGTEAFF.

V is TRBV2 and J is TRBJ1-4; a weak D match, TRBD1 (6 bases). CDR1 is SNHLY and CDR2 is FYNNEI in the germline V gene. The CDR3 sequence is 14 residues long. Trimming cost V 7 bases and J 5 bases, with 14 bases left between them. The CDR3 sequence is CASNPDSWNEKLFF. The CDR3 coding sequence is TGTGCCAGCAACCCGGACAGTTGGAATGAAAAACTGTTTTTT.

This clone occurred a few times. V usage is TRBV7-9 and J usage is TRBJ2-7; tentatively, D is TRBD1 (6 bases). There are 14 residues in the CDR3. The germline gives CDR1 SEHNR, CDR2 FQNEAQ (reference sequence). V gave up 1 base and J gave up 3 bases, with 10 bases separating them. CDR3 sequence reads: CASSLGQGHYEQYF. CDR3 in DNA: TGTGCCAGCAGCTTAGGCCAGGGGCACTACGAGCAGTACTTC. The whole variable domain, remainder taken from reference TRBV7-9 and TRBJ2-7, is DTGVSQNPRHKITKRGQNVTFRCDPISEHNRLYWYRQTLGQGPEFLTYFQNEAQLEKSRLLSDRFSAERPKGSFSTLEIQRTEQGDSAMYLCASSLGQGHYEQYFGPGTRLTVT.

CDR3 bases: TGTGCCAGCAGTGAAACCGTAGACACTGAAGCTTTCTTT. This gives the protein CASSETVDTEAFF. The V gene is TRBV6-4, the J gene TRBJ1-1; D remains unclear. The CDR3 sequence is 13 residues long. V was pared by 3 bases and J by 3 bases, with 8 bases between. Germline CDR1 MRHNA, CDR2 SNTAGT.

The V and J genes are TRBV6-1 and TRBJ2-1, with 9 bases lining up with TRBD1. Trimming at V came to 6 bases and at J to 9 bases, leaving 12 bases not matched to a gene. Germline CDR1 and CDR2: MNHNS and SASEGT. This CDR3 contains 15 residues. CDR3 DNA: TGTGCCAGCAGGGACCAGGACAGGGGAGGGGGTGAGCAGTTCTTC. Residues: CASRDQDRGGGEQFF.

The rearrangement links TRBV7-9 to TRBJ1-1; D is ambiguous. The V gene's germline CDR1 is SEHNR and CDR2 FQNEAQ (reference sequence). V was clipped by 0 bases and J by 3 bases, with 11 bases between them. This CDR3 is 15 amino acids long. The CDR3 spells CASSLARGLDTEAFF. The CDR3, as DNA: TGTGCCAGCAGCTTAGCGCGCGGGTTGGACACTGAAGCTTTCTTT.

The chain has TRBV29-1 and TRBJ1-1; possible D gene TRBD1, 5 bases. The germline CDR1 and CDR2 sequences are SQVTM and ANQGSEA. CDR3 size: 11 residues. The V gene lost 7 bases and the J gene lost 4 bases, with 10 bases spanning the gap. CDR3 DNA: TGCAGCGGAGTGGGGGGCACTGAAGCTTTCTTT. Protein: CSGVGGTEAFF.